This T cell receptor (beta chain) was recovered during a study of HIV-infected patients and healthy controls (dated by TCRdb to about 2014). With respect to the entire study: CD4 counts rose modestly but significantly in about 85% of the 16 patients after three months of therapy, yet stayed below normal ranges. Overall T-cell lymphocytopenia was not observed in the patients, and no significant difference from controls was found in total CDR3 counts per chain. An undetectable viral load was attained by 11 of 16 patients by the second bleed and by all patients after a further year of therapy. No consistent shift in CD8 counts was seen during early therapy, whereas a slight rise was seen in the CD4:CD8 ratio. The study asked whether deep sequencing of the TCR repertoire from small blood samples of HIV patients could detect immune perturbation and reconstitution.

Reverse transcription of around 490 ng RNA was performed with SuperScript III using primers directed against the alpha and beta constant regions. Separate alpha and beta chain libraries were made by chain-specific third strand synthesis with multiplexing indices. The protocol used a single primer pair to amplify all rearrangements within a chain, which avoided primer bias, and attached molecular barcodes to each cDNA molecule. The SP2 sequencing primer site and a random hexamer were carried on a 5' RACE adapter, to which purified cDNA was joined by T4 RNA Ligase 1. The authors primed second strand synthesis from the SP2 site with Phusion polymerase and used slow temperature ramps to favor optimal annealing. The 12-nucleotide barcode on each molecule comprised two random hexamer sequences, both introduced before amplification and concatenated. An amplification PCR of approximately 25 cycles with P5s and P7 primers came after a short first PCR that had added P5 and P7 adapter elements plus a second index. Libraries received around 25 PCR cycles in total, were quantified on a Qubit, sized on a Bioanalyzer, and diluted to about 4 nM. Sequencing of the normalized libraries was performed on an Illumina MiSeq with 2 x 250 paired-end kits. Into about 10 ul Tris-Cl, the reverse transcription reactions were eluted following cleanup on MinElute columns. A 1:1 ratio of AMPure XP beads was used to clean the adapter ligations after they had run for roughly 23 hours at 16 degrees C. Per the original workflow: Demultiplexed FASTQ files were processed with a modified Decombinator that output V, J, insert and barcode information. Sequences sharing a barcode but differing from the dominant sequence were discarded as errors, and barcodes clustered at Levenshtein distance 3 were counted to estimate original cDNA molecules. The R packages ineq, vegan, igraph and RCytoscape were used for downstream analyses, with IMGT nomenclature and CDR3 definitions applied. V gene usage was calculated across distinct sequences, with every TCR tallied a single time to avoid skew from clonal expansion. Unique CDR3 amino acid sequences within a donor were connected in similarity networks whenever two sequences differed by a single Levenshtein edit. Published HIV-specific CDR3s (just under 95 alpha, several hundred beta) and CMV-specific CDR3s (approximately 13 alpha, a few hundred beta) were assembled and queried against the repertoires. It was shown by random subsampling to size-matched repertoires that the decreased diversity of patients was not caused by their lower sequence numbers. TCRdb handled the public reads itself, with Q25 trimming in fastp and clone calling in MiXCR, and kept productive beta chains. Each entry merges the rows of one CDR3 protein and shows their most common DNA and genes. TCRdb, not the authors, supplied the V and J calls. The table for this sample lists around 11,000 distinct CDR3 sequences; almost 6% of them were counted only once. The ten largest clonotypes hold roughly 28% of the sample.

Beyond this particular receptor, the publication reports: The use of whole blood limited sequencing depth and precluded separation of the dynamics of distinct T-cell subpopulations. The therapy captured by the treated samples lasted only three to four months, arguably too short a period to observe immune reconstitution given low adult thymic output. Eight alpha and eight beta V genes showed significantly different mean usage between HIV-infected patients and controls. In the study, no determination of donor HLA types was made. The study cohorts differed slightly in age and sex profile, but those differences did not account for the observed differences in diversity. During therapy, a significant decrease in frequency was seen for HIV-associated CDR3s, whereas no significant change was found for CMV-associated CDR3s, although most of them became more frequent. Significantly higher mean Gini indices were seen in HIV-infected repertoires than in controls, possibly reflecting oligoclonality. Comparisons were complicated by unequal numbers of distinct sequences between patients and controls, and rare events from HIV-infected data were overweighted by size-matching. Healthy controls shared more CDR3s between individuals than HIV+ patients, by Jaccard index and by count of highly shared sequences. The apparent post-therapy recovery of the Gini index in HIV-infected patients was not reproduced in size-matched repertoire data. Compared with untreated HIV+ repertoires, healthy control repertoires had roughly threefold more distinct CDR3s and higher Shannon diversity. MAIT cell alpha-chain CDR3s were present at high frequency in healthy controls but severely depleted in HIV+ repertoires. Processing was restricted to sixteen HIV-infected individuals, which the authors judged to be a major constraint on the generalizability of the findings. Alpha-beta chain pairing was not determined in the samples.

After antiretroviral therapy began, follow-up blood was collected from HIV-infected patients roughly three months, about 14 weeks, later. Whole blood was used without cell fractionation, so the repertoire reflected all unsorted peripheral T cells. For RNA extraction, an approximately 2.3 ml sample of peripheral blood was drawn into Tempus tubes. Patients were deemed ineligible for enrollment if they had febrile or AIDS-related illness, tumors, hepatitis B or C coinfection, immunomodulatory therapy, recent vaccination or treatment interruptions. Residual genomic DNA was removed with the TURBO-DNase kit and globin mRNA was depleted with GLOBINclear. This clonotype occurred many times. The specificity of this receptor is unknown. No qualities accompany the bases; no much larger clone lies one base away. Trimming takes 6 bases from V and 0 bases from J, and the germline ends sit 6 bases apart. Measured from the cysteine to the phenylalanine, the CDR3 is 12 residues long. CDR3 DNA only is kept here, 36 bases in frame from base 1. The germline V gene encodes CDR1 MGHDK and CDR2 SYGVNS.

In this chain, TRBV25-1 is recombined with TRBJ2-7; no confident D gene assignment can be made. This receptor was obtained from an adult with HIV infection. The donor label of this sample is uncertain. This specimen was blood, taken during antiretroviral therapy. The CDR3 is CASSRSSYEQYF. Read as DNA, the sequence is TGTGCCAGCAGCAGGAGCTCCTACGAGCAGTACTTC.